This T cell receptor beta chain derives from a study of OX40 agonist ivuxolimab in advanced cancers. Turning to the study itself: Approximately 41% of patients had received prior checkpoint inhibitor therapy. Findings and limits, study-wide: Averaged across samples, CD8+ T cells carried more expanded clones than CD4+ did.

Profiled with immunoSEQ multiplex PCR; TCRdb holds only in-frame clones, not every one. The sample carries some 130,000 clones, 80% to 90% recorded once. About this clone itself: Its target is not known.

The CDR3 is made up of 16 amino acids. After removal of 8 bases from V and 5 bases from J, the junction contained 14 bases not matched to a gene. Germline CDR1 and CDR2: MNHEY and SMNVEV (reference sequence). V usage is TRBV27 and J usage is TRBJ1-5; 8 nucleotides align to TRBD1. The receptor comes from an adult with an advanced solid tumor such as melanoma, head and neck, liver or kidney cancer. The specimen was CD4+ or CD8+ T cells sorted from blood, collected in a trial of the OX40 agonist ivuxolimab. As DNA, the CDR3 is TGTGCCAGCCCCTTACCGGGGCAGGGGGCATATCAGCCCCAGCATTTT. Its protein is CASPLPGQGAYQPQHF.